Given below is one T cell receptor (beta chain) in context. TCRdb recomputed calls from the 5' RACE reads with MiXCR, one row per CDR3 protein. Of roughly 150,000 distinct CDR3 sequences listed, 10% to 15% are singletons. The data derive from a study of T-cell memory formation after mild COVID-19. Background on the study: Clusters of TCRs were largely donor specific.

This CDR3 has 13 amino acids. V was clipped by 7 bases and J by 5 bases, with 15 bases between them. From germline, CDR1 is MNHEY and CDR2 SVGEGT. This clonotype originated in a man aged 18 to 30 who had mild COVID-19 (a few samples of this study predate the infection). Cell type and time point are not known. The sample comprised PBMCs or a T cell subset sorted from them (not recorded which). The chain employs TRBV6-2 or TRBV6-3 and TRBJ2-7; D perhaps matches TRBD2 (6 bases). CDR3 nucleotides: TGTGCCAGCAATTCTCCCGGGGAGGACGAGCAGTACTTC. Amino acid sequence: CASNSPGEDEQYF.